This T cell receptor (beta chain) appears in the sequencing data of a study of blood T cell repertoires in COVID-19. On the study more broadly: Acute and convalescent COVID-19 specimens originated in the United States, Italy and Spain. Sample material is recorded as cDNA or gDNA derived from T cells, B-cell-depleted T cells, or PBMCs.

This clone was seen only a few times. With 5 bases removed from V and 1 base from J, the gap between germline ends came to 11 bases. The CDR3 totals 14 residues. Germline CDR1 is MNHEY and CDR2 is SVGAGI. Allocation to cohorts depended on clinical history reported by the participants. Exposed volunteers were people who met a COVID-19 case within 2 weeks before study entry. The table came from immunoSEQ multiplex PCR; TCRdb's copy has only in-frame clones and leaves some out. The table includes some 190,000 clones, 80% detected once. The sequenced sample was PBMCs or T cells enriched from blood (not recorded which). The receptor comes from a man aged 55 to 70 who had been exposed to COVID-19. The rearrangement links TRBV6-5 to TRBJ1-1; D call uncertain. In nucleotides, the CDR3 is TGTGCCAGCAGTCGCCGTCGGGGGAACACTGAAGCTTTCTTT. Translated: CASSRRRGNTEAFF.